A selection of T cell receptor beta chains follows, all from one sample in a study of T cell responses to AZD1222 COVID-19 vaccine. Generated by immunoSEQ multiplex PCR, the TCRdb table keeps only in-frame clones and is missing some. In the table there are around 130,000 clones, about 82% of which are singletons. The input for sequencing was peripheral blood, taken on day 0 of AZD1222 vaccination. All receptors come from an adult in good health. Each CDR3 is given with its conserved first and last residue. Each record gives: clone size, D gene, V gene, J gene, CDR3 DNA, CDR3 protein. D genes are given only for firm matches. Part of the rows lack a size; the others show once, few, many or a class for expanded clones.

.	.	TRBV2	TRBJ1-1	TGTGCCAGCAGCACCCAATCCGTCCGGGTCTCCAACACTGAAGCTTTCTTT	CASSTQSVRVSNTEAFF
.	.	TRBV7-9	TRBJ1-2	TGTGCCAGCAGCCCCCGGGCCCAGGGCTACACCTTC	CASSPRAQGYTF
.	.	TRBV7-2	TRBJ2-1	TGTGCCAGCAGCAATCCATTCGGGGGTAGGCTTTACAATGAGCAGTTCTTC	CASSNPFGGRLYNEQFF
.	.	TRBV5-1	TRBJ1-1	TGCGCCAGCAGCCTGGGGGCCACTGAAGCTTTCTTT	CASSLGATEAFF
.	.	TRBV11-2	TRBJ2-7	TGTGCCAGCAGCTTAGGCGGGGACAGCTCCTACGAGCAGTACTTC	CASSLGGDSSYEQYF
.	TRBD1	TRBV19	TRBJ1-1	TGTGCCAGTAGTTATGAGTCCGGGACAGGGCGCTTGGGCACTGAAGCTTTCTTT	CASSYESGTGRLGTEAFF
.	TRBD1	TRBV24-1	TRBJ1-4	TGTGCCACCAGTGGCCCAGACAGGGGTCGGGCAACTAATGAAAAACTGTTTTTT	CATSGPDRGRATNEKLFF
.	TRBD1	TRBV6-6	TRBJ1-5	TGTGCCAGCAGAACCTTCTACAGGGGTGAAGAGCAGCCCCAGCATTTT	CASRTFYRGEEQPQHF
.	.	TRBV7-9	TRBJ2-1	TGTGCCAGCAGAGACAGGGACTCTGAGCAGTTCTTC	CASRDRDSEQFF
.	.	TRBV3-1/TRBV3-2	TRBJ1-4	TGTGCCAGCAGCGTATTTGCAACTAATGAAAAACTGTTTTTT	CASSVFATNEKLFF
.	.	TRBV7-3	TRBJ1-6	TGTGCCAGCAGCTTAGAGGGTGGGTCCCCCCTCCACTTT	CASSLEGGSPLHF
.	TRBD1	TRBV2	TRBJ1-4	TGTGCCAGCAAGGGGGACAGCAGCGTCCGAGCTAATGAAAAACTGTTTTTT	CASKGDSSVRANEKLFF
.	TRBD1	TRBV28	TRBJ1-1	TGTGCCAGCTGCCAGGGGGATTGGACTGAAGCTTTCTTT	CASCQGDWTEAFF
once	TRBD1	TRBV18	TRBJ1-4	TGTGCCAGCTCACCCGGGACAGATGAAAAACTGTTTTTT	CASSPGTDEKLFF
.	.	TRBV6-5	TRBJ2-3	TGTGCCAGCAGCGGGACCTTCACAGATACGCAGTATTTT	CASSGTFTDTQYF
.	TRBD1	TRBV18	TRBJ2-1	TGTGCCAGCTCACCCAAAACCGGGACAGACGTCCCCTATGAGCAGTTCTTC	CASSPKTGTDVPYEQFF
.	.	TRBV6-5	TRBJ2-7	TGTGCCAGCACCTCAGGGAGCCACGAGCAGTACTTC	CASTSGSHEQYF
.	TRBD2	TRBV9	TRBJ2-7	TGTGCCAGCAGCCCAGAGGGGAGGGAGGGCCGGTACGAGCAGTACTTC	CASSPEGREGRYEQYF
.	.	TRBV24-1	TRBJ2-1	TGTGCCACCAGTGATCGCGGTCCCTCCTACAATGAGCAGTTCTTC	CATSDRGPSYNEQFF
.	.	TRBV6-5	TRBJ1-2	TGTGCCAGCAGTAGGGGCACCCGGCCTGGATATGGCTACACCTTC	CASSRGTRPGYGYTF
.	.	TRBV7-2	TRBJ1-1	TGTGCCAGCAGCGCCACGTCAGTCACTGAAGCTTTCTTT	CASSATSVTEAFF
.	TRBD1	TRBV28	TRBJ1-5	TGTGCCAGCAGTTTACTGACAGGGCTGAATCAGCCCCAGCATTTT	CASSLLTGLNQPQHF
medium-sized	.	TRBV7-6	TRBJ2-7	TGTGCCAGCAGCCTAAGTCCCACCTACGAGCAGTACTTC	CASSLSPTYEQYF
.	.	TRBV15	TRBJ2-3	TGTGCCACCAGCAGAGATAGGGCGGCAGGCACAGATACGCAGTATTTT	CATSRDRAAGTDTQYF
.	.	TRBV5-1	TRBJ2-2	TGCGCCAGCAGCTTGGGGCAGGAGGCCGGGGAGCTGTTTTTT	CASSLGQEAGELFF
.	TRBD1	TRBV6-1	TRBJ2-5	TGTGCCAGCAGTGAAGGTACAGGGGTGGTGGAGACCCAGTACTTC	CASSEGTGVVETQYF
.	.	TRBV3-1/TRBV3-2	TRBJ1-5	TGTGCCAGCAGCCAAGACTTTGATCAGCCCCAGCATTTT	CASSQDFDQPQHF
once	.	TRBV2	TRBJ2-3	TGTGCCAGCAGTGGGCCGATGCAGTCAGATACGCAGTATTTT	CASSGPMQSDTQYF
.	TRBD1	TRBV19	TRBJ1-5	TGTGCCAGTAGTCGCAGGCGGGGGGACAGCCGTTACAAGCCCCAGCATTTT	CASSRRRGDSRYKPQHF
.	TRBD1	TRBV30	TRBJ1-6	TGTGCCTGGGACAGGGATAAGAATTCACCCCTCCACTTT	CAWDRDKNSPLHF
.	.	TRBV2	TRBJ1-1	TGTGCCAGCAGTGAAGGTGTCTCTGGGAACACTGAAGCTTTCTTT	CASSEGVSGNTEAFF
.	TRBD2	TRBV6-5	TRBJ2-1	TGTGCCAGCATGGGGCGGGGGGGCGCCGCCGATGAGCAGTTCTTC	CASMGRGGAADEQFF
once	.	TRBV19	TRBJ1-1	TGTGCCAGTAACCCAGGGTATAGGAACACTGAAGCTTTCTTT	CASNPGYRNTEAFF
.	.	TRBV5-5	TRBJ2-7	TGTGCCAGCAGCTTGGTAGCAGGCAGGAACTACGAGCAGTACTTC	CASSLVAGRNYEQYF
.	.	TRBV7-9	TRBJ1-5	TGTGCCAGCAGCTTGTTCAGAGTTAATCAGCCCCAGCATTTT	CASSLFRVNQPQHF
.	.	TRBV5-1	TRBJ1-6	TGCGCCAGCGGTGGGGAAAATCCAAACCGGAGCTCCTATAATTCACCCCTCCACTTT	CASGGENPNRSSYNSPLHF
.	TRBD2	TRBV7-2	TRBJ2-1	TGTGCCAGCAGCTTGAGCGGGGGCCAGTTCCGTGAGCAGTTCTTC	CASSLSGGQFREQFF
.	.	TRBV7-9	TRBJ2-5	TGTGCCAGCAGCTTTGGGGAGAAAGAGACCCAGTACTTC	CASSFGEKETQYF
once	TRBD1	TRBV27	TRBJ1-2	TGTGCCAGCAGTAACGACAGGGAAAGGGCTGGCTACACCTTC	CASSNDRERAGYTF
.	TRBD2	TRBV13	TRBJ2-1	TGTGCCAGCACCGTAGCGGGGGTGGGCAATGAGCAGTTCTTC	CASTVAGVGNEQFF
.	.	TRBV19	TRBJ1-2	TGTGCCAGTAGTATAGATGGTACAGGGTGGGAGGATGGCTACACCTTC	CASSIDGTGWEDGYTF
.	.	TRBV5-8	TRBJ2-7	TGTGCCAGCAGCTTGTACACAGGAGCAAACTACGAGCAGTACTTC	CASSLYTGANYEQYF
.	.	TRBV28	TRBJ1-2	TGTGCCAGCAGTTCCAGGGGCGGAGCCTTTGGCTACACCTTC	CASSSRGGAFGYTF
once	.	TRBV29-1	TRBJ1-2	TGCAGCGTTGATTCCACCAACTATGGCTACACCTTC	CSVDSTNYGYTF
.	TRBD1	TRBV29-1	TRBJ1-5	TGCAGCGTTGGGGGGACAGATAATCAGCCCCAGCATTTT	CSVGGTDNQPQHF
.	TRBD1	TRBV7-9	TRBJ1-4	TGTGCCAGCAGCTCGACAGGGGTTATGGAAAAACTGTTTTTT	CASSSTGVMEKLFF
.	TRBD1	TRBV11-3	TRBJ1-6	TGTGCCAGCAGCGACCGGGACAGGGCCCGAATCTCCTATAATTCACCCCTCCACTTT	CASSDRDRARISYNSPLHF
few	TRBD1	TRBV19	TRBJ2-3	TGTGCCAGTAGTATTTGGGACAGGGCTGCAGATACGCAGTATTTT	CASSIWDRAADTQYF
.	TRBD1	TRBV4-3	TRBJ1-3	TGCGCCAGCAGCCAAGGGGGACAGGGGAATGGAAACACCATATATTTT	CASSQGGQGNGNTIYF
.	.	TRBV21-1	TRBJ1-6	TGTGCCAGCAGCGCAGAAGACAGGGGGCTAAATTCACCCCTCCACTTT	CASSAEDRGLNSPLHF
once	.	TRBV19	TRBJ2-2	TGTGCCAGTAGTATGCAGTCTAACACCGGGGAGCTGTTTTTT	CASSMQSNTGELFF
once	.	TRBV5-5	TRBJ1-2	TGTGCCAGCAGCTTCAGTACAGGAACTAACTATGGCTACACCTTC	CASSFSTGTNYGYTF
.	TRBD1	TRBV24-1	TRBJ2-5	TGTGCCACCAGTGATAAATCCTCCGGGACAGAGCAAGAGACCCAGTACTTC	CATSDKSSGTEQETQYF
.	.	TRBV27	TRBJ2-7	TGTGCCAGCAGTTCATCCAGAGACTCCTACGAGCAGTACTTC	CASSSSRDSYEQYF
.	.	TRBV10-3	TRBJ2-5	TGTGCCATAAGGACGGGATACCAAGAGACCCAGTACTTC	CAIRTGYQETQYF
few	.	TRBV5-8	TRBJ1-6	TGTGCCAGCAGCTTTCTGTCGGGGGGGGGTTCACCCCTCCACTTT	CASSFLSGGGSPLHF
few	TRBD1	TRBV18	TRBJ2-3	TGTGCCAGCTCAACAGCGGGACAGGGGACAGATACGCAGTATTTT	CASSTAGQGTDTQYF
.	.	TRBV18	TRBJ1-4	TGTGCCAGCTCACGGAGAGAGGGTACTGAAAAACTGTTTTTT	CASSRREGTEKLFF
.	TRBD1	TRBV12-3/TRBV12-4	TRBJ1-2	TGTGCCAGCAGTTCACAGGGGGCCTATGGCTACACCTTC	CASSSQGAYGYTF